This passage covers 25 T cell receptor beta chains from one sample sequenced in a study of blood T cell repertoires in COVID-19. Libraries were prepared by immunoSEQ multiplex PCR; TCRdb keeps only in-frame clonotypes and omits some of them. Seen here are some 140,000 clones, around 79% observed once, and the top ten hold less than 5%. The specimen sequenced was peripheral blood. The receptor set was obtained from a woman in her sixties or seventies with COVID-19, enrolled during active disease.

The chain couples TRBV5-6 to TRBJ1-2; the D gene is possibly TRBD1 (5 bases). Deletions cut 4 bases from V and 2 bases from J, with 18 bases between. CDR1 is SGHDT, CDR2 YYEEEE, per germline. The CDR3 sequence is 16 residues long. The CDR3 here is CASSPPPGLLNYGYTF. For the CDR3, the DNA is TGTGCCAGCAGCCCGCCCCCGGGACTCTTAAACTATGGCTACACCTTC. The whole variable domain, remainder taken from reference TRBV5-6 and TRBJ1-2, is DAGVTQSPTHLIKTRGQQVTLRCSPKSGHDTVSWYQQALGQGPQFIFQYYEEEERQRGNFPDRFSGHQFPNYSSELNVNALLLGDSALYLCASSPPPGLLNYGYTFGSGTRLTVV.

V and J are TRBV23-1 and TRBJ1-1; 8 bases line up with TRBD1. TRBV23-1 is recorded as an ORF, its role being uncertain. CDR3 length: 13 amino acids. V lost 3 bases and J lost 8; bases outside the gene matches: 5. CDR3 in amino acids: CASSQGTGQEAFF. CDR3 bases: TGCGCCAGCAGTCAGGGGACAGGTCAAGAAGCTTTCTTT.

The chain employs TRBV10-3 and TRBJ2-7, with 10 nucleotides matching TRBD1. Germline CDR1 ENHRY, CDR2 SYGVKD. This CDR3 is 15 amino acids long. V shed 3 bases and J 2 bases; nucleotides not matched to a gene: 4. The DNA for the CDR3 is TGTGCCATCAGTGACCCCGGGACAGGGGCCTACGAGCAGTACTTC. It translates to CAISDPGTGAYEQYF.

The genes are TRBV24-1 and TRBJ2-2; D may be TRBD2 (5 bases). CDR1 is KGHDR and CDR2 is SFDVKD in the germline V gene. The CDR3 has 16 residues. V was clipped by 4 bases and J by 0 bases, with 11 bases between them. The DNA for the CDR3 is TGTGCCACCAGTGACCCGGGGAGCTCGAACACCGGGGAGCTGTTTTTT. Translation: CATSDPGSSNTGELFF.

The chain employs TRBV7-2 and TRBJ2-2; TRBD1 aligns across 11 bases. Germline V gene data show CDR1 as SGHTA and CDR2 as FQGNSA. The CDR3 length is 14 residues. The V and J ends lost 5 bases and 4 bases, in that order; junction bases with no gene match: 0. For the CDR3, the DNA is TGTGCCAGCAGCGGGACAGGGGGCACCGGGGAGCTGTTTTTT. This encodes CASSGTGGTGELFF.

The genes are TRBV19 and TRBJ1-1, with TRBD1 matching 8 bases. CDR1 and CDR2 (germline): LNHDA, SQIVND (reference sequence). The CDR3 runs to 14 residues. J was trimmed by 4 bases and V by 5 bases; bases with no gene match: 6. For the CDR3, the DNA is TGTGCCAGTAGTGCGCACGACAGGGGCACTGAAGCTTTCTTT. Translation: CASSAHDRGTEAFF.

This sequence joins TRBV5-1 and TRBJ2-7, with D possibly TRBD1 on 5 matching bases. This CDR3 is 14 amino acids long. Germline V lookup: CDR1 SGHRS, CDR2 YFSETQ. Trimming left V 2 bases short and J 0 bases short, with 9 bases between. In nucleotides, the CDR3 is TGCGCCAGCAGCTTACAGGCGAGCTCCTACGAGCAGTACTTC. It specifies CASSLQASSYEQYF. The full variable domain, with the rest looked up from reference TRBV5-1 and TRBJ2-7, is KAGVTQTPRYLIKTRGQQVTLSCSPISGHRSVSWYQQTPGQGLQFLFEYFSETQRNKGNFPGRFSGRQFSNSRSEMNVSTLELGDSALYLCASSLQASSYEQYFGPGTRLTVT.

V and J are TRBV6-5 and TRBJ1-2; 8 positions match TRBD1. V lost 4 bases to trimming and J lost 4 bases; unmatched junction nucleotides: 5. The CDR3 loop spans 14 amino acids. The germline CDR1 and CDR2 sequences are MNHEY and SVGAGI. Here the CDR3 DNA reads TGTGCCAGCAGTTTCCGGGACAGGAGCTATGGCTACACCTTC. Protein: CASSFRDRSYGYTF.

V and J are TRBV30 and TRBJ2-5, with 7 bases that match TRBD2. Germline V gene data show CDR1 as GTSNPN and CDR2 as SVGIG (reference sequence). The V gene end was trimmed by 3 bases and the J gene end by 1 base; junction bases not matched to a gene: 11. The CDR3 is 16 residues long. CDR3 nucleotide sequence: TGTGCCTGGAGCCAAATGGGGAGGGTCGTCCAAGAGACCCAGTACTTC. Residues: CAWSQMGRVVQETQYF.

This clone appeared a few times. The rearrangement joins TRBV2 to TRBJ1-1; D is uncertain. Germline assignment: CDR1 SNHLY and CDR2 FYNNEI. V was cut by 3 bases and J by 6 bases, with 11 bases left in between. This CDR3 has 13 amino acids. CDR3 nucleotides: TGTGCCAGCAGTGAGGAGGCAATGCCTGAAGCTTTCTTT. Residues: CASSEEAMPEAFF.

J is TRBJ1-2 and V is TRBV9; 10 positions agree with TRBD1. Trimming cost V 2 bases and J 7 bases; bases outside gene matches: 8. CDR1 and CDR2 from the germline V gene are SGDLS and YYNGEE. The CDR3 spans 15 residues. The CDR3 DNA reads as TGTGCCAGCAGCGTCGGTGGGGACAGGGGCTCTGGCTACACCTTC. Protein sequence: CASSVGGDRGSGYTF. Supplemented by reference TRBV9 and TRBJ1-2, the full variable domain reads DSGVTQTPKHLITATGQRVTLRCSPRSGDLSVYWYQQSLDQGLQFLIQYYNGEERAKGNILERFSAQQFPDLHSELNLSSLELGDSALYFCASSVGGDRGSGYTFGSGTRLTVV.

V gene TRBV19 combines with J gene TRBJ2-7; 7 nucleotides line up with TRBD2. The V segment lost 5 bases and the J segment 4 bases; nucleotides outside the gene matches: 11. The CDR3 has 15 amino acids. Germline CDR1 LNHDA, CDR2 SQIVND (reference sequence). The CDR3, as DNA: TGTGCCAGTAGTCCTTTGGGGGGGACGGGGTACGAGCAGTACTTC. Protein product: CASSPLGGTGYEQYF. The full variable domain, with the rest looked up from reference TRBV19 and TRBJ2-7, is DGGITQSPKYLFRKEGQNVTLSCEQNLNHDAMYWYRQDPGQGLRLIYYSQIVNDFQKGDIAEGYSVSREKKESFPLTVTSAQKNPTAFYLCASSPLGGTGYEQYFGPGTRLTVT.

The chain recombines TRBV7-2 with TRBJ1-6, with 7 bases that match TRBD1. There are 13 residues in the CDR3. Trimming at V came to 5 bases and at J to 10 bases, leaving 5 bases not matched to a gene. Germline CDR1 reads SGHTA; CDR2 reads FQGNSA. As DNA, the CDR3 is TGTGCCAGCAGCGTCACAGGGGCCTCACCCCTCCACTTT. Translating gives CASSVTGASPLHF.

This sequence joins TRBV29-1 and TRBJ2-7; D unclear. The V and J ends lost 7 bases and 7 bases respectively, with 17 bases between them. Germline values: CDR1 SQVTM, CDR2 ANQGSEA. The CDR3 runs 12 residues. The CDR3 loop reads CSARVWSWEQYF. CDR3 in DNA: TGCAGCGCCCGAGTTTGGTCTTGGGAGCAGTACTTC.

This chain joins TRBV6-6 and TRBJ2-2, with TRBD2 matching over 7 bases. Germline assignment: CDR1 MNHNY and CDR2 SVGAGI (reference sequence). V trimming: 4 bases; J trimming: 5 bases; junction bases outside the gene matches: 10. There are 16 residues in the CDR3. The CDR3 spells CASSSGEERGTGELFF. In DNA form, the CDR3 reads TGTGCCAGCAGTTCCGGTGAGGAGCGGGGAACCGGGGAGCTGTTTTTT.

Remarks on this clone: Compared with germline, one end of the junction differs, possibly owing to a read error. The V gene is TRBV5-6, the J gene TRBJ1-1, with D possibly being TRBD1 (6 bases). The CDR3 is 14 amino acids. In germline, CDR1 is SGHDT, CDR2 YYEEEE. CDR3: CASSLTGLNTESFF. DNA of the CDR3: TGTGCCAGCAGCCTGACAGGTCTGAACACTGAATCTTTCTTT.

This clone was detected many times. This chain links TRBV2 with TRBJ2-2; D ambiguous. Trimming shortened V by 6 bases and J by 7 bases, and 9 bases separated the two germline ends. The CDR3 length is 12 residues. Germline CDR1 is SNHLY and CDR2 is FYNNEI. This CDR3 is CASSSSSGELFF. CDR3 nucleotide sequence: TGTGCCAGCAGCTCAAGTAGCGGGGAGCTGTTTTTT.

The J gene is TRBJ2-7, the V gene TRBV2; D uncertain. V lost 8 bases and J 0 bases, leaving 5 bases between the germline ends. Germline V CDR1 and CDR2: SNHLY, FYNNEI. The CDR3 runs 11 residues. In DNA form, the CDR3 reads TGTGCCAGCTCTTTCTCCTACGAGCAGTACTTC. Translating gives CASSFSYEQYF.

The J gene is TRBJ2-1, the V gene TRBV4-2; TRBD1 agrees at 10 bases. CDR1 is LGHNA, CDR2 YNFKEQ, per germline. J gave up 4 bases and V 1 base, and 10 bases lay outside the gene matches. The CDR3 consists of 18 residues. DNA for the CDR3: TGTGCCAGCAGCCAAGCAAGTTTGGGACAGGGGCTTTACAATGAGCAGTTCTTC. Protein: CASSQASLGQGLYNEQFF.

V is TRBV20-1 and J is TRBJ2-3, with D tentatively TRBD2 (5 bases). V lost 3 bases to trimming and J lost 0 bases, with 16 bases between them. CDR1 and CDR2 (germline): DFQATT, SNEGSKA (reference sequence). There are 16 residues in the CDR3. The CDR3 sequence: CSASGVRTASTDTQYF. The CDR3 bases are TGCAGTGCTAGTGGGGTCAGGACTGCTAGCACAGATACGCAGTATTTT.

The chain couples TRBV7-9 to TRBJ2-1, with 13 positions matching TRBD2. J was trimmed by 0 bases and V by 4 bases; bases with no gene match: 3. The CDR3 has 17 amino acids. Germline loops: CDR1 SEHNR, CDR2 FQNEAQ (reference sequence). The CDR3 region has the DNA TGTGCCAGCAGCTGGACTAGCGGGGGAAACTCCTACAATGAGCAGTTCTTC. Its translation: CASSWTSGGNSYNEQFF.

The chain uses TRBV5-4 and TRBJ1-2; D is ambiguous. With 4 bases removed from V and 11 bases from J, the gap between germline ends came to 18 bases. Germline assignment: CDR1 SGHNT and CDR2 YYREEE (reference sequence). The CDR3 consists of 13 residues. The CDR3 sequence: CASSPVGGRVYTF. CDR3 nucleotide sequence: TGTGCCAGCAGCCCGGTCGGAGGGCGCGTTTACACCTTC.

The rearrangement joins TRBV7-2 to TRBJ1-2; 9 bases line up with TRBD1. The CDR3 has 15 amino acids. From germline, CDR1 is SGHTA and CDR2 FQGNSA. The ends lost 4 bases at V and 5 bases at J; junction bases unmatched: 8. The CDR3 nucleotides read TGTGCCAGCAGCTCAGACAGGGGGGGTGTATATGGCTACACCTTC. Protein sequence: CASSSDRGGVYGYTF. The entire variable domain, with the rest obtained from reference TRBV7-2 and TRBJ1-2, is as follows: GAGVSQSPSNKVTEKGKDVELRCDPISGHTALYWYRQSLGQGLEFLIYFQGNSAPDKSGLPSDRFSAERTGGSVSTLTIQRTQQEDSAVYLCASSSDRGGVYGYTFGSGTRLTVV.

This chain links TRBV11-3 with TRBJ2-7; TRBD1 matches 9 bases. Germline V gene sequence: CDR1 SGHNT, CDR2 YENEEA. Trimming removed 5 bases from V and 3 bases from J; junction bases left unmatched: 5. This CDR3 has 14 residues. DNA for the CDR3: TGTGCCAGCAGCCCGGGACAGGGAATCTACGAGCAGTACTTC. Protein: CASSPGQGIYEQYF. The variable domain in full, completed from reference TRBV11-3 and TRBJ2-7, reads EAGVVQSPRYKIIEKKQPVAFWCNPISGHNTLYWYLQNLGQGPELLIRYENEEAVDDSQLPKDRFSAERLKGVDSTLKIQPAELGDSAVYLCASSPGQGIYEQYFGPGTRLTVT.

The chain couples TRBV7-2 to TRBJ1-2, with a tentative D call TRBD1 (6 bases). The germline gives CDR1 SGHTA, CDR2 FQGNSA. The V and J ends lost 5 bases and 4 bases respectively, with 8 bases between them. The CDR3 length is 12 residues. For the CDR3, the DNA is TGTGCCAGCAGCCGGGACACCTATGGCTACACCTTC. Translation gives CASSRDTYGYTF.